The next 28 T cell receptor beta chains were all read from a single sample in a study of low-dose radiotherapy and immunotherapy resistance in tumors. Stated time point: before trial treatment. The authors ran around 19 PCR cycles to amplify TCRs with a constant-region primer and V-primer adapter. TCRdb passed the reads through MiXCR, listing each CDR3 protein once. The table shows about 50,000 distinct CDR3 sequences, with 10% to 15% occurring only once. The sample consisted of PBMCs, taken before treatment. The receptor set was obtained from a female donor with ovarian cancer.

This clonotype was seen many times. The CDR3 reads CAWTIGQTSADTQYF. DNA for the CDR3: TGTGCCTGGACCATAGGACAGACGTCTGCAGATACGCAGTATTTT. V and J are TRBV30 and TRBJ2-3; maybe TRBD1 (6 bases). The CDR3 totals 15 residues. From germline, CDR1 is GTSNPN and CDR2 SVGIG (reference sequence). Trimming took off 4 bases at V and 4 bases at J, with 18 bases between the two ends.

This clonotype was recorded at least ten times. This chain links TRBV5-5 with TRBJ1-1; the D gene is possibly TRBD1 (5 bases). V was shortened by 0 bases and J by 2 bases, with 11 bases between the two germline ends. There are 15 residues in the CDR3. The germline V gene encodes CDR1 SGHKS and CDR2 YYEKEE (reference sequence). CDR3 coding DNA: TGTGCCAGCAGCTTGGCGGGGACCGTTAACACTGAAGCTTTCTTT. Its translation is CASSLAGTVNTEAFF.

Ten or more counts support this clonotype. The chain combines TRBV3-1 with TRBJ2-7; the match to TRBD1 covers 8 bases. There are 15 residues in the CDR3. The J segment lost 4 bases and the V segment lost 1 base, leaving 6 bases of the junction unmatched. The V gene's germline CDR1 is LGHDT and CDR2 YNNKEL (reference sequence). The CDR3 loop is CASSQAATGVYEQYF. The CDR3 DNA sequence: TGTGCCAGCAGCCAAGCGGCGACAGGGGTATACGAGCAGTACTTC.

This clonotype was detected many times. This sequence joins TRBV5-1 and TRBJ2-1; D possibly matches TRBD1 or TRBD2 (5 bases each). Per the germline V gene, CDR1 is SGHRS and CDR2 is YFSETQ. The length of the CDR3 is 13 residues. With 3 bases removed from V and 15 bases from J, the gap between germline ends came to 19 bases. The DNA for the CDR3 is TGCGCCAGCAGCTCGGGCCCCGGGGCTGGAGCGTTCTTC. Its protein product is CASSSGPGAGAFF. Supplemented by reference TRBV5-1 and TRBJ2-1, the full variable domain reads KAGVTQTPRYLIKTRGQQVTLSCSPISGHRSVSWYQQTPGQGLQFLFEYFSETQRNKGNFPGRFSGRQFSNSRSEMNVSTLELGDSALYLCASSSGPGAGAFFGPGTRLTVL.

This clonotype was seen many times. The chain uses TRBV11-2 and TRBJ2-5; possible D gene TRBD2, 5 bases. The CDR3 has 14 amino acids. Trimming pared 5 bases from V and 5 bases from J, leaving 15 bases between. Germline V gene sequence: CDR1 SGHAT, CDR2 FQNNGV. The CDR3 spells CASSPAAGSETQYF. CDR3 coding DNA: TGTGCCAGCAGCCCAGCGGCGGGCTCGGAGACCCAGTACTTC.

About this clonotype: A far bigger clonotype differs at one base, so this is likely a read error. Without the conserved terminal phenylalanine or tryptophan, this CDR3 likely stems from a read error. The chain is built from TRBV6-5 and TRBJ2-7, with unresolved D. The germline V gene has CDR1 MNHEY and CDR2 SVGAGI. The CDR3 is 11 amino acids. Between the trimmed V and J ends, which lost 6 bases and 2 bases, there was a span of 5 bases. The CDR3 DNA follows: TGTGCCAGCAGGGCTGCCTACGAGCAGTACTTG. Translating gives CASRAAYEQYL.

This clonotype was counted only a few times. For the CDR3, the DNA is TGTGCCAGCAGGGGACTAGGCGAGCAGTTCTTC. It yields the protein CASRGLGEQFF. The chain links TRBV6-8 to TRBJ2-1; TRBD2 aligns across 8 bases. V lost 6 bases and J lost 10; bases outside the gene matches: 2. There are 11 residues in the CDR3. Per germline, CDR1 MNHGY and CDR2 SAAAGT.

This clonotype was found many times. The chain combines TRBV19 with TRBJ2-1; D gene unclear. CDR1 and CDR2 (germline): LNHDA, SQIVND (reference sequence). This CDR3 contains 16 residues. With 1 base removed from V and 6 bases from J, the gap between germline ends came to 16 bases. In nucleotides, the CDR3 is TGTGCCAGTAGTATAGGGCTCCGGCTTATACTCAATGAGCAGTTCTTC. Translation: CASSIGLRLILNEQFF.

In its sample, this clonotype was seen many times. V and J are TRBV7-2 and TRBJ2-3; 8 bases are a match to TRBD2. Germline-derived CDR1 and CDR2 are SGHTA and FQGNSA. V lost 1 base, J lost 4 bases, and 13 bases stayed unmatched. The CDR3 sequence is 18 residues long. In DNA, the CDR3 is TGTGCCAGCAGCTTAGGGGGGTCGGGACTAGTAGGATCAGATACGCAGTATTTT. Amino acids: CASSLGGSGLVGSDTQYF.

In the case of this clonotype: Sequence at one end of the junction differs from germline and may be a read error. The V call is TRBV5-1, the J call TRBJ2-7; tentatively, D is TRBD2 (5 bases). Germline loops: CDR1 SGHRS, CDR2 YFSETQ. The CDR3 consists of 15 residues. CDR3 residues: CASSLSVSLTGELYF. The CDR3 DNA reads TGCGCCAGCAGCTTGAGTGTATCGCTCACCGGGGAGCTGTACTTC.

At least ten counts were recorded for this clonotype. The V gene is TRBV5-3, the J gene TRBJ2-1, with a possible D match to TRBD1 (5 bases). TRBV5-3 belongs to the ORF category, with a function that is uncertain. The V end lost 8 bases, the J end lost 5 bases, and 20 bases lay between the germline ends. The CDR3 consists of 15 residues. Written as DNA, the CDR3 is TGTGCCAGCAGCCTCCTCGGAGACAGTAACAATGAGCAGTTCTTC. It translates to CASSLLGDSNNEQFF.

This clonotype was seen repeatedly, ten times or more. The CDR3 sequence is CSARDRGGVNKNIQYF. The CDR3 DNA reads as TGCAGTGCTAGAGATCGGGGGGGAGTTAACAAAAACATTCAGTACTTC. The J gene is TRBJ2-4, the V gene TRBV20-1; TRBD2 matches 8 bases. Germline CDR1 is DFQATT and CDR2 is SNEGSKA (reference sequence). The V gene end was trimmed by 0 bases and the J gene end by 3 bases; junction bases not matched to a gene: 7. There are 16 residues in the CDR3.

Only a few counts were recorded for this clonotype. The chain uses TRBV3-1 and TRBJ1-1; D ambiguous. Germline CDR1 is LGHDT and CDR2 is YNNKEL (reference sequence). V dropped 0 bases and J dropped 3 bases, with 5 bases sitting between them. The CDR3 sequence is 13 residues long. This CDR3 is CASSQDGDTEAFF. The CDR3 DNA reads TGTGCCAGCAGCCAAGATGGAGACACTGAAGCTTTCTTT.

This clonotype was detected ten times or more. The rearrangement links TRBV6-2 or TRBV6-3 to TRBJ2-3, with no clear D. The CDR3 loop spans 10 amino acids. The germline gives CDR1 MNHEY, CDR2 SVGEGT. The V and J ends lost 8 bases and 7 bases respectively, with 7 bases between them. The DNA for the CDR3 is TGTGCCAGCCTGCTGAATACGCAGTATTTT. Its protein is CASLLNTQYF.

This clonotype was found many times. The CDR3 loop reads CASSNEKRLSGANVLTF. The CDR3 DNA reads as TGTGCCAGTAGTAACGAGAAGCGTCTCTCTGGGGCCAACGTCCTGACTTTC. The rearrangement uses TRBV19 and TRBJ2-6, with D hard to call. Germline CDR1 and CDR2: LNHDA and SQIVND (reference sequence). V lost 4 bases, J lost 0 bases, and 13 bases lay in between. This CDR3 has 17 residues. Full variable domain (outside the CDR3, taken from reference TRBV19 and TRBJ2-6): DGGITQSPKYLFRKEGQNVTLSCEQNLNHDAMYWYRQDPGQGLRLIYYSQIVNDFQKGDIAEGYSVSREKKESFPLTVTSAQKNPTAFYLCASSNEKRLSGANVLTFGAGSRLTVL.

This clonotype is a singleton in its sample. The limits of the CDR3 on the DNA are not certain, so only TCRdb's listed CDR3 is given. The J gene is TRBJ1-4, the V gene TRBV14; the D call TRBD1 from the table was never checked on the DNA. In germline, CDR1 is SGHDN, CDR2 FVKESK. 14 amino acids form the CDR3, both terminal residues included. The CDR3: CASSPGTGEKNCFF.

This clonotype was seen ten or more times. The chain recombines TRBV20-1 with TRBJ1-1; D unclear. V lost 4 bases and J lost 0, with 15 bases in between. From germline, CDR1 is DFQATT and CDR2 SNEGSKA (reference sequence). The CDR3 has 15 residues. CDR3 region: CSATPSRVMNTEAFF. The CDR3 nucleotides read TGCAGTGCTACACCCAGTCGGGTTATGAACACTGAAGCTTTCTTT.

This clonotype was observed at least ten times. This sequence joins TRBV24-1 and TRBJ2-1; D is ambiguous. Trimming pared 6 bases from V and 0 bases from J, leaving 5 bases between. CDR1 is KGHDR, CDR2 SFDVKD, per germline. The length of the CDR3 is 13 residues. The DNA for the CDR3 is TGTGCCACCAGTAGGAACTCCTACAATGAGCAGTTCTTC. It encodes CATSRNSYNEQFF.

This clonotype showed up just a few times. The rearrangement links TRBV28 to TRBJ2-3, with a weak D call TRBD2 (5 bases). Germline-derived CDR1 and CDR2 are MDHEN and SYDVKM. The V end was cut by 7 bases, the J end by 5 bases, with 19 bases between. The CDR3 spans 15 residues. CDR3 loop: CASTPRSTGRDTQYF. The DNA of the CDR3 is TGTGCCAGCACCCCTCGGTCCACTGGGAGAGATACGCAGTATTTT.

Ten or more counts support this clonotype. The chain couples TRBV6-5 to TRBJ2-1; weak D call: TRBD2 (6 bases). CDR1 is MNHEY, CDR2 SVGAGI, per germline. Trimming pared 2 bases from V and 8 bases from J, leaving 7 bases between. The CDR3 runs 12 residues. The CDR3 reads CASSYPGDEQFF. The CDR3 region has the DNA TGTGCCAGCAGTTACCCGGGGGATGAGCAGTTCTTC.

The chain links TRBV14 to TRBJ1-6; no firm D call. V dropped 0 bases and J dropped 11 bases, with 5 bases sitting between them. Germline-derived CDR1 and CDR2 are SGHDN and FVKESK. The CDR3 has 12 amino acids. CDR3 region: CASSQDRPPLHF. The CDR3 region has the DNA TGTGCCAGCAGCCAAGACCGGCCACCCCTCCACTTT. Using reference TRBV14 and TRBJ1-6 for the parts outside the CDR3, the full variable domain is EAGVTQFPSHSVIEKGQTVTLRCDPISGHDNLYWYRRVMGKEIKFLLHFVKESKQDESGMPNNRFLAERTGGTYSTLKVQPAELEDSGVYFCASSQDRPPLHFGNGTRLTVT.

This clonotype was recorded many times. The rearrangement uses TRBV29-1 and TRBJ2-5; D unresolved. The germline V gene has CDR1 SQVTM and CDR2 ANQGSEA. CDR3 length: 11 amino acids. The V gene lost 3 bases and the J gene lost 4 bases, with 6 bases spanning the gap. CDR3 protein: CSVEGSETQYF. The CDR3 bases are TGCAGCGTTGAGGGGTCAGAGACCCAGTACTTC.

This clonotype was found many times. This chain uses TRBV7-3 with TRBJ2-5; 8 bases match TRBD2. This CDR3 spans 13 amino acids. Germline CDR1 is SGHTA and CDR2 is FQGTGA. Trimming took 3 bases from V and 5 from J; bases not matched to a gene: 2. The CDR3 loop is CASSLGLGETQYF. The CDR3 DNA reads as TGTGCCAGCAGCTTGGGACTAGGGGAGACCCAGTACTTC.

This clonotype was seen at least ten times. The rearrangement links TRBV28 to TRBJ2-7, with D maybe TRBD2 (5 bases). CDR1 is MDHEN, CDR2 SYDVKM, per germline. The CDR3 runs to 15 residues. Trimming took off 5 bases at V and 9 bases at J, with 23 bases between the two ends. The CDR3 sequence: CASSGSANLPGGQYF. CDR3 bases: TGTGCCAGCAGTGGTAGCGCAAACCTACCCGGAGGGCAGTACTTC.

This clonotype occurred many times. The genes are TRBV19 and TRBJ2-7; D not resolved. V dropped 3 bases and J dropped 3 bases, with 9 bases sitting between them. The CDR3 runs 13 residues. CDR1 is LNHDA and CDR2 is SQIVND in the germline V gene (reference sequence). The CDR3 nucleotides read TGTGCCAGTAGTATCGCCGGCTACTACGAGCAGTACTTC. This gives the protein CASSIAGYYEQYF. The full variable domain, its missing parts supplied by reference TRBV19 and TRBJ2-7, is DGGITQSPKYLFRKEGQNVTLSCEQNLNHDAMYWYRQDPGQGLRLIYYSQIVNDFQKGDIAEGYSVSREKKESFPLTVTSAQKNPTAFYLCASSIAGYYEQYFGPGTRLTVT.

At least ten counts were recorded for this clonotype. The chain carries TRBV18 and TRBJ2-7, with D possibly TRBD2 on 7 matching bases. CDR3 length equals 14 residues. With 1 base removed from V and 3 bases from J, the gap between germline ends came to 10 bases. Looked up from germline, CDR1 is KGHSH and CDR2 is LQKENI. The CDR3 DNA sequence: TGTGCCAGCTCACCACAGGGGGGGCACTACGAGCAGTACTTC. Translated, it gives CASSPQGGHYEQYF.

This clonotype was recorded many times. The chain joins TRBV30 to TRBJ2-3, with a tentative D call TRBD2 (7 bases). CDR3 length equals 16 residues. The V and J ends lost 1 base and 0 bases respectively, with 14 bases between them. Germline lookup yields CDR1 GTSNPN and CDR2 SVGIG (reference sequence). The CDR3 DNA reads TGTGCCTGGAGTGCCCCAAGGGGGGGGAGCACAGATACGCAGTATTTT. Protein sequence: CAWSAPRGGSTDTQYF.

This clonotype was found many times. The chain links TRBV28 to TRBJ2-7; D is unclear. CDR3 length: 13 residues. Germline lookup yields CDR1 MDHEN and CDR2 SYDVKM. The V and J ends lost 3 bases and 5 bases respectively, with 11 bases between them. DNA for the CDR3: TGTGCCAGCAGTTTCATCGCTCGGGACGAGCAGTACTTC. Protein product: CASSFIARDEQYF.